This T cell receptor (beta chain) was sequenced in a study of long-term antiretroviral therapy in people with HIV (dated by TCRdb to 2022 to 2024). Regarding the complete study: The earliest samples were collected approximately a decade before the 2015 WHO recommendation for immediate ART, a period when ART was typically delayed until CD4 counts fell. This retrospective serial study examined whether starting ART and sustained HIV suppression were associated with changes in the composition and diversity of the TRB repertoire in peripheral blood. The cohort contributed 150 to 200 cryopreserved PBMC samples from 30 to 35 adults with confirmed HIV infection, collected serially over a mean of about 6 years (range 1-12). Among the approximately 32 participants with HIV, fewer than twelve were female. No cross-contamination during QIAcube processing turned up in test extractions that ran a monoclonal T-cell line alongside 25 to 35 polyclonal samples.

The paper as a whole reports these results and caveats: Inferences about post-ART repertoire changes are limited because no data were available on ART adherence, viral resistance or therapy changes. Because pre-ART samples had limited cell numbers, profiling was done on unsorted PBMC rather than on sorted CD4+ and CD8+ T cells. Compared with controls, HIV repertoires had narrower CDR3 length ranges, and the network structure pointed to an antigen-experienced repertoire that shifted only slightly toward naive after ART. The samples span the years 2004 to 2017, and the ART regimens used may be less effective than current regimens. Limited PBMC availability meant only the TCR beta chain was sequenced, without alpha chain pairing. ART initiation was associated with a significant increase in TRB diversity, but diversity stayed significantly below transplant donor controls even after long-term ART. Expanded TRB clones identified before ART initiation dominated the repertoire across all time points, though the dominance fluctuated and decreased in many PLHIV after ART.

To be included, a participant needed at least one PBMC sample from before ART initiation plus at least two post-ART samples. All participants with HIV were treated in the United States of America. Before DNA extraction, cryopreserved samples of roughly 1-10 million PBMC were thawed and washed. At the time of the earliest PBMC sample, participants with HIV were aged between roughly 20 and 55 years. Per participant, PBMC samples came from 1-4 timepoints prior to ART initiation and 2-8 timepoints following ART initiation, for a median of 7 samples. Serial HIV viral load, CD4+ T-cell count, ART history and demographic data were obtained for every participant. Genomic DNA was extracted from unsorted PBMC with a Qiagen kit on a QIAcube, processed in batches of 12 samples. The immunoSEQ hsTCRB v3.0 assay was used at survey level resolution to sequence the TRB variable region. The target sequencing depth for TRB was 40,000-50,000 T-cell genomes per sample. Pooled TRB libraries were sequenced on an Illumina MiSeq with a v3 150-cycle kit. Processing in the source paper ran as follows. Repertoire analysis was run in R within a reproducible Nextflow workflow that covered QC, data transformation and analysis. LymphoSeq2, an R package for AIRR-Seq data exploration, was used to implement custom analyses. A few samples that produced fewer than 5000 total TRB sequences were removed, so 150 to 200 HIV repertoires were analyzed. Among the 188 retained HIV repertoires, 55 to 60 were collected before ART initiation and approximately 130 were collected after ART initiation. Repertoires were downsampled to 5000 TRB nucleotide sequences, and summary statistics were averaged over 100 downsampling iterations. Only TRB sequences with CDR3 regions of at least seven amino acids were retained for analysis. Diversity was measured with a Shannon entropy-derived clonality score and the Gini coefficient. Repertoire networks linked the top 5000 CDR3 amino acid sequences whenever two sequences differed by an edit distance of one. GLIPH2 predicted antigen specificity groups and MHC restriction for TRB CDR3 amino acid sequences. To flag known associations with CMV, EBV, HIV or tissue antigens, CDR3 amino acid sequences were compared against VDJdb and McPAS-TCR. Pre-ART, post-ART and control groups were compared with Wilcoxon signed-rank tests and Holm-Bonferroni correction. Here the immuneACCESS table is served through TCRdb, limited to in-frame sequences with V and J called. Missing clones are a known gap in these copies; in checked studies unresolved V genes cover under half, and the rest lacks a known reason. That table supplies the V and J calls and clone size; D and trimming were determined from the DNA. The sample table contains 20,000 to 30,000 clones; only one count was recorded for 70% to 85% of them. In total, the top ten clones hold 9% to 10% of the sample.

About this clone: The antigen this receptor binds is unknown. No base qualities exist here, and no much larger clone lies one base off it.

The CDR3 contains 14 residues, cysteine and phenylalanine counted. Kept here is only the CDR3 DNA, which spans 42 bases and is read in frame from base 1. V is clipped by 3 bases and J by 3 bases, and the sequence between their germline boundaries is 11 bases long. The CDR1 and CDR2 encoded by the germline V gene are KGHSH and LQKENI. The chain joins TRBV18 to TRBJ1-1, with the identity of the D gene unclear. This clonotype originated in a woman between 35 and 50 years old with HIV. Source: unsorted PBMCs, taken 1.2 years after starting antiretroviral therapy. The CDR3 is CASSPLRGDTEAFF. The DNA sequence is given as TGTGCCAGCTCACCCCTGCGGGGTGACACTGAAGCTTTCTTT.